The 13 T cell receptor beta chains listed next were all sequenced from one sample in a study of cytomegalovirus exposure and HLA in healthy donors. PCR used 60 Vbeta primers and 13 Jbeta primers. Assay used: immunoSEQ multiplex PCR; TCRdb lists only in-frame clones, some missing. This listing includes roughly 36,000 clones. Specimen: PBMCs. The receptors originated from a woman aged 30 to 39 in good health and CMV-seropositive.

The chain carries TRBV27 and TRBJ2-5, with D perhaps matching TRBD2 (6 bases). Germline CDR1 reads MNHEY; CDR2 reads SMNVEV (reference sequence). Trimming pared 5 bases from V and 1 base from J, leaving 17 bases between. CDR3 size: 16 residues. For the CDR3, the DNA is TGTGCCAGCAGTCCAGTGAGACGGGGGAGCCAAGAGACCCAGTACTTC. Its translation is CASSPVRRGSQETQYF.

This chain links TRBV12-5 with TRBJ2-7, with 8 positions matching TRBD2. V dropped 1 base and J dropped 8; count of bases not matched to a gene: 4. The CDR3 is 13 amino acids. The germline gives CDR1 LGHNT, CDR2 FRNRAP. CDR3 coding DNA: TGTGCTAGTGGTTTGGCAGGACTAGCAAAGCAGTACTTC. It specifies CASGLAGLAKQYF.

The J gene is TRBJ2-3, the V gene TRBV2, with 8 bases identical to TRBD2. The germline V gene encodes CDR1 SNHLY and CDR2 FYNNEI. The CDR3 extends over 15 amino acids. The V gene end was trimmed by 2 bases and the J gene end by 5 bases; junction bases not matched to a gene: 6. The CDR3, as DNA: TGTGCCAGCAGTGAACGCGGGGGGCGGGGAGATACGCAGTATTTT. Its protein product is CASSERGGRGDTQYF.

The chain couples TRBV27 to TRBJ2-5, with D possibly being TRBD2 (6 bases). Germline V CDR1 and CDR2: MNHEY, SMNVEV (reference sequence). The CDR3 spans 12 residues. Trimming pared 3 bases from V and 8 bases from J, leaving 10 bases between. Here the CDR3 DNA reads TGTGCCAGCAGTTTCCGGGGGTCAACCCAGTACTTC. It translates to CASSFRGSTQYF.

V gene TRBV6-5 combines with J gene TRBJ1-6, with D tentatively TRBD1 (6 bases). V lost 5 bases and J 9 bases, leaving 11 bases between the germline ends. The CDR3 sequence is 13 residues long. Germline CDR1 is MNHEY and CDR2 is SVGAGI. CDR3 DNA: TGTGCCAGCAGTAAGGACAGATTTTCACCCCTCCACTTT. Translation gives CASSKDRFSPLHF.

The chain has TRBV5-8 and TRBJ1-4, with 7 bases that match TRBD1. From germline, CDR1 is SGHTS and CDR2 YDEGEE. The ends lost 3 bases at V and 4 bases at J; junction bases unmatched: 3. The CDR3 has 14 amino acids. The CDR3 DNA follows: TGTGCCAGCAGCTCGGGACAGATTAATGAAAAACTGTTTTTT. Translation gives CASSSGQINEKLFF. Full variable domain (missing parts from reference TRBV5-8 and TRBJ1-4): EAGVTQSPTHLIKTRGQQATLRCSPISGHTSVYWYQQALGLGLQFLLWYDEGEERNRGNFPPRFSGRQFPNYSSELNVNALELEDSALYLCASSSGQINEKLFFGSGTQLSVL.

The V gene is TRBV27, the J gene TRBJ2-7; 9 bases line up with TRBD1. V was clipped by 1 base and J by 2 bases; unmatched bases: 6. The CDR3 totals 16 residues. Germline V gene lookup returns CDR1 MNHEY and CDR2 SMNVEV (reference sequence). In DNA, the CDR3 is TGTGCCAGCAGTTTATTGTCGGGACAGGGAACCTACGAGCAGTACTTC. It is translated as CASSLLSGQGTYEQYF.

The V gene is TRBV19, the J gene TRBJ1-2; D remains unclear. The length of the CDR3 is 16 residues. Trimming cost V 3 bases and J 0 bases, with 14 bases left between them. Germline V gene data show CDR1 as LNHDA and CDR2 as SQIVND (reference sequence). In DNA form, the CDR3 reads TGTGCCAGTAGTATCGGGAGCCTCTACACTAACTATGGCTACACCTTC. Protein product: CASSIGSLYTNYGYTF.

The chain couples TRBV5-1 to TRBJ1-2; 7 bases align to TRBD1. V trimming: 3 bases; J trimming: 3 bases; junction bases outside the gene matches: 8. The CDR3 is made up of 15 amino acids. CDR1 SGHRS and CDR2 YFSETQ come from the germline V gene. The CDR3 loop reads CASSSNRGRYYGYTF. CDR3 nucleotides: TGCGCCAGCAGCTCAAACAGGGGACGGTACTATGGCTACACCTTC.

The V and J genes are TRBV7-8 and TRBJ2-2; perhaps TRBD1 as D (6 bases). The CDR3 has 15 residues. Trimming shortened V by 5 bases and J by 7 bases, and 17 bases separated the two germline ends. Germline V gene sequence: CDR1 SGHVS, CDR2 FQNEAQ. In DNA, the CDR3 is TGTGCCAGCAGCCTACCAGGGGTTCGTGGCGGGGAGCTGTTTTTT. Translated, it gives CASSLPGVRGGELFF.

V is TRBV7-7 and J is TRBJ2-3, with D possibly being TRBD2 (6 bases). Trimming removed 5 bases at V and 3 bases at J, with 15 bases between. This CDR3 has 15 amino acids. Germline CDR1 and CDR2: SSHAT and FNYEAQ (reference sequence). The chain's CDR3 is CASSLGGAGTDTQYF. The DNA of the CDR3 is TGTGCCAGCAGCCTCGGAGGGGCCGGGACAGATACGCAGTATTTT.

The V gene is TRBV11-2, the J gene TRBJ2-5, with D perhaps TRBD2 (5 bases). From germline, CDR1 is SGHAT and CDR2 FQNNGV. This CDR3 comprises 13 residues. The ends were cut back, 2 bases at V and 9 bases at J, with 13 bases in the middle. The DNA for the CDR3 is TGTGCCAGCAGCTTATCGTCGGCGGAGGCCCAGTACTTC. Protein: CASSLSSAEAQYF.

V is TRBV4-1 and J is TRBJ2-5; possibly TRBD2 for D (5 bases). This CDR3 has 15 residues. Trimming took 0 bases from V and 2 from J, leaving 10 bases between them. Germline CDR1 and CDR2: MGHRA and YSYEKL. The CDR3 region has the DNA TGCGCCAGCAGCCAAGATCTGGGAGAACAAGAGACCCAGTACTTC. Its protein product is CASSQDLGEQETQYF.